The clone carrying this TCR beta chain was seen once. This sample was taken from a study of blood T cell repertoires in COVID-19. Across the study: Spain, Italy and the United States supplied samples that represented acute and convalescent COVID-19. From T cells, B-cell-depleted T cells, or PBMCs came the material, which was cDNA or gDNA.

Authors' processing steps: By means of reference gene primer amplification, nucleated cell counts were estimated. Profiling relied on immunoSEQ multiplex PCR, and the TCRdb table lists in-frame clones only, not all of them. The V and J calls and clone size were taken over from that table, and D and trimming were inferred from the DNA. The repertoire holds tens of thousands of clones, 84% seen once, with over 9.5% in the top ten. Trimming left V 7 bases short and J 6 bases short, with 15 bases between. Per the germline V gene, CDR1 is SGHAT and CDR2 is FQNNGV. The CDR3 is 14 amino acids. The specimen sequenced was peripheral blood. V is TRBV11-2 and J is TRBJ2-2; no clear D. The receptor comes from a human donor in a cohort sampled during active COVID-19. DNA for the CDR3: TGTGCCAGCATCCTTTTATTCGGTTCCGGGGAGCTGTTTTTT. It yields the protein CASILLFGSGELFF.